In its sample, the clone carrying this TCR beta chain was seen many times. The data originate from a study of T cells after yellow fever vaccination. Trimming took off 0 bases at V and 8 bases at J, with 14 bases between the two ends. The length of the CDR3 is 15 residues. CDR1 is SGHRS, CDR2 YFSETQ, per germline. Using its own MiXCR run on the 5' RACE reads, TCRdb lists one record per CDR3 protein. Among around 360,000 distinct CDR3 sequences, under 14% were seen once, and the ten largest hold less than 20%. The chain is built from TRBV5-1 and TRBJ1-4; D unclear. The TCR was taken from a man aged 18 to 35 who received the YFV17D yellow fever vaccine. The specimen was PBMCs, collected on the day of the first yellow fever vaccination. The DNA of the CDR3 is TGCGCCAGCAGCTTGGCCAGCCAGGAGGGAGAAAAACTGTTTTTT. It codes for CASSLASQEGEKLFF. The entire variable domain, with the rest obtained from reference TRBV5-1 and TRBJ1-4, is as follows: KAGVTQTPRYLIKTRGQQVTLSCSPISGHRSVSWYQQTPGQGLQFLFEYFSETQRNKGNFPGRFSGRQFSNSRSEMNVSTLELGDSALYLCASSLASQEGEKLFFGSGTQLSVL.